This T cell receptor beta chain was captured by sequencing in a study of T cells in Graves' hyperthyroidism and ophthalmopathy (dated by TCRdb to the late 2010s). Notes on the research overall: Peripheral blood samples were taken at the time of initial diagnosis, prior to any treatment. A discovery cohort of 95 to 100 patients, about 40 with Graves' ophthalmopathy and 55 to 60 with stable Graves' hyperthyroidism, was used to find distinguishing TCR V-J signatures. Prospective prediction of ophthalmopathy was tested in an independent validation cohort consisting of 18 to 20 hyperthyroidism patients and 15 or so patients who later progressed to ophthalmopathy. For training and testing, the 100 or so patients in the discovery cohort were randomly divided in a 7:3 ratio. The study also compared thyroid tissue and blood T-cell repertoires from five or six Graves' hyperthyroidism patients. Once sampling was done, hyperthyroidism patients were given methimazole at a starting dose of 30 mg daily, whereas ophthalmopathy patients were given high-dose intravenous methylprednisolone. According to the paper, TCR Vbeta CDR3 sequencing was carried out on 135 peripheral blood samples, which came from 40 to 45 ophthalmopathy, about 75 hyperthyroidism and roughly 17 progressor patients. What the research found in general, with its limitations: Most expanded thyroid clonotypes (frequency above 0.001) were also found in blood, which suggests that blood repertoires may mirror thyroid immune responses. Sample size was not statistically predetermined, and investigators were not blinded to group allocation. A model built on a 13 V-J signature distinguished ophthalmopathy from stable hyperthyroidism, reaching about 89% sensitivity and 81.08% specificity in cross-validation and 80%/75% in testing. During validation, the model predicted progression to ophthalmopathy a median of around 6 months ahead of onset, with approximately 71% sensitivity and about 75% specificity.

At least ten counts were recorded for this clonotype. Its antigen target is currently unknown. The sample holds no much larger clone one base away, and base qualities are not on file. Stable Graves' hyperthyroidism was defined as the absence of progression to ophthalmopathy over 18 months of follow-up. The hyperthyroidism patients were between 18 and 65 years old and newly diagnosed, with a disease duration of less than 2 months. The study excluded patients with uncontrolled infections, other autoimmune diseases, pregnancy or lactation. Diagnoses were based on clinical symptoms, serum thyroxine and TRAb, thyroid ultrasound and orbital computed tomography. Ficoll-Paque density gradient centrifugation was used to isolate PBMCs from about 9 ml of fresh peripheral blood. Total RNA was extracted with Trizol reagent, and quality was checked on an Agilent 2100 Bioanalyzer. Amplification of TCR beta CDR3 regions was carried out from RNA transcripts. The TCR CDR3 was subjected to a first round of RT-PCR using the HTBI primer set and the Qiagen OneStep RT-PCR kit. Libraries were constructed in a second round of multiplex PCR, after which size selection and purification were carried out. Paired-end sequencing of the libraries was performed with 100 bp reads on an Illumina HiSeq2000. Regarding the original processing steps: SOAPnuke was used to process the raw data, with reads discarded if the reads contained adapters or uncalled bases, had a mean Phred below 15, or lacked an exact constant-primer or identifier match. COPE v1.2.5 was used to merge high-quality paired reads, and clonotypes were defined as unique nucleotide sequences. MiTCR v1.1 was used to align clonotypes to the IMGT TRBV, TRBD and TRBJ reference segments. Only V-J combinations with frequency above 0.0001, covering roughly 99% of repertoires, were analysed. The TCS score was defined as the ratio of F50 (clonal expansion) to E x V (chaos), calculated using BLOSUM62-based TCRdist between CDR3 peptides within each V-J. Welch's t-statistics and random forest reduced just over 500 V-J features to some 14, which were used in a naive Bayes classifier (R e1071). TCRdb reprocessing: public reads trimmed at Q25 with fastp, clones called with MiXCR, in-frame beta chains kept. Under each unique CDR3 protein, matching rows form one entry showing the most common genes and DNA. What appears here as the V and J calls and clone size reflects TCRdb's work, not the paper's. For this sample the table gives more than 450,000 distinct CDR3 sequences, of which about 15% were detected only once. Over 11% of the sample lies in the top ten.

This clonotype was obtained from a woman aged 40 to 49 with Graves' hyperthyroidism. Material for sequencing was blood.

The nucleotide sequence is TGTGCCAGCAGTCTACTTGGGACAGGGAGGGTCACAGATACGCAGTATTTT. This codes for CASSLLGTGRVTDTQYF. This chain is built from TRBV28 and TRBJ2-3, with TRBD1 matching 9 junction bases. From cysteine to phenylalanine, the CDR3 is 17 amino acids long. The sequence is cut down to CDR3 DNA, 51 bases in frame from base 1. V has 5 bases trimmed and J has 2 bases trimmed; junction bases matching no gene number 11. Looking up the germline V gene yields CDR1 MDHEN and CDR2 SYDVKM.